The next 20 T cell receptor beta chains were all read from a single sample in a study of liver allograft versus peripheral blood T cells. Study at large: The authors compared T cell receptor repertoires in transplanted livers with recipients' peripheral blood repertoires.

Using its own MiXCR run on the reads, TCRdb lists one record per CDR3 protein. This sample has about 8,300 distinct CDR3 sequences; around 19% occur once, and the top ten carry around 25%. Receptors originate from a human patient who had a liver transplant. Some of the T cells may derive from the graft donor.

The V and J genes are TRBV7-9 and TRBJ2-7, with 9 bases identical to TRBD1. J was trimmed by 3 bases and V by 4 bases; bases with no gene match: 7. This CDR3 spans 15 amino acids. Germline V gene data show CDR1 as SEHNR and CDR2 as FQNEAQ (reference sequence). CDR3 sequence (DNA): TGTGCCAGCAGCTCAGTCGGACAGGGGTTCTACGAGCAGTACTTC. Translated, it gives CASSSVGQGFYEQYF.

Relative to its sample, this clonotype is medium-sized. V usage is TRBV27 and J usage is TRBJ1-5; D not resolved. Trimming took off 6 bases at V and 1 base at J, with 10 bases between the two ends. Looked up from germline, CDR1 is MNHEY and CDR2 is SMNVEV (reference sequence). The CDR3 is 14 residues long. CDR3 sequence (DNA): TGTGCCAGCAGGCCTCGGGCAAGCAATCAGCCCCAGCATTTT. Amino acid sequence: CASRPRASNQPQHF.

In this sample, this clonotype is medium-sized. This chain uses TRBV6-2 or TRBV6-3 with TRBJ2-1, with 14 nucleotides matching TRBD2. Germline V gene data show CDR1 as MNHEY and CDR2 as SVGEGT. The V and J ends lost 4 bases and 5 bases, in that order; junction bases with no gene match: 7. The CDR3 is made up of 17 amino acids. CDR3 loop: CASSFRLAGGQNNEQFF. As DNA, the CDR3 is TGTGCCAGCAGTTTTCGACTAGCGGGGGGGCAGAACAATGAGCAGTTCTTC.

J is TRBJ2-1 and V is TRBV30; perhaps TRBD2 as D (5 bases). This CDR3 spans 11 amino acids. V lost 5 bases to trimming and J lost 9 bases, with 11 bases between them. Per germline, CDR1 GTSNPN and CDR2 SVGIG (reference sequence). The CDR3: CAWLSVGEQFF. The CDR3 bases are TGTGCCTGGCTTAGCGTTGGTGAGCAGTTCTTC.

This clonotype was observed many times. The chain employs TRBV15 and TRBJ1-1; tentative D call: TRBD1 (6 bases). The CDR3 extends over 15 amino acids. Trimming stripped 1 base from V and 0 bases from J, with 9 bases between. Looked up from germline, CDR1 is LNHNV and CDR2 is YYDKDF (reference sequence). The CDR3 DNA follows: TGTGCCACCAGCAGAGTAAGGGGGATGAACACTGAAGCTTTCTTT. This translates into CATSRVRGMNTEAFF.

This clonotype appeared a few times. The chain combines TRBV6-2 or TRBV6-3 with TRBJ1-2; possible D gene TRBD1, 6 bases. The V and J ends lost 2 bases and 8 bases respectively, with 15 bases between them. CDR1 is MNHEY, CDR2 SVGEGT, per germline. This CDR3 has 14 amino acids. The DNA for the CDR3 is TGTGCCAGCAGTTACGGGGGCCCTCTGGGCGGCTACACCTTC. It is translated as CASSYGGPLGGYTF.

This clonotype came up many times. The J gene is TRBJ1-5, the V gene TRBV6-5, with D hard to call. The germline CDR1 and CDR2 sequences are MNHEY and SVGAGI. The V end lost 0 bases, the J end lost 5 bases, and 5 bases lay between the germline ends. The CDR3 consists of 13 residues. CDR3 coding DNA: TGTGCCAGCAGTTACTCACAGTATCAGCCCCAGCATTTT. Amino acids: CASSYSQYQPQHF.

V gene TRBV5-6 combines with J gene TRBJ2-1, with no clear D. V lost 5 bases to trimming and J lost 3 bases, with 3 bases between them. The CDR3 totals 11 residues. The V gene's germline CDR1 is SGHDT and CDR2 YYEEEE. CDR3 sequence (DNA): TGTGCCAGCAGATTCTACAATGAGCAGTTCTTC. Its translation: CASRFYNEQFF.

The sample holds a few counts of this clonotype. The CDR3, as DNA: TGTGCCAGCAAGGGGCAGGGCCTGGAGCAGTACTTC. Amino acid sequence: CASKGQGLEQYF. The gene calls are TRBV27 and TRBJ2-7, with D perhaps matching TRBD1 (5 bases). The germline gives CDR1 MNHEY, CDR2 SMNVEV (reference sequence). Trimming removed 7 bases from V and 7 bases from J, with 14 bases in between. This CDR3 is built from 12 residues.

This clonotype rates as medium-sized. In DNA, the CDR3 is TGTGCCAGCACCGACTACCCGAGCTCCTACGAGCAGTACTTC. Its protein product is CASTDYPSSYEQYF. The J gene is TRBJ2-7, the V gene TRBV6-6; D is possibly TRBD2 (5 bases). The V gene lost 7 bases and the J gene lost 0 bases, with 13 bases spanning the gap. The CDR3 spans 14 residues. Germline CDR1 is MNHNY and CDR2 is SVGAGI (reference sequence).

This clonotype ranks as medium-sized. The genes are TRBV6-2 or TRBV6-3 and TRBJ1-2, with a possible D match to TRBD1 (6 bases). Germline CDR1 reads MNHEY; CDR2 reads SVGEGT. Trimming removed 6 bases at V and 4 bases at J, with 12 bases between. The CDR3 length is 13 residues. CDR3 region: CASSEGQFYGYTF. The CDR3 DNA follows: TGTGCCAGCAGCGAAGGACAGTTCTATGGCTACACCTTC.

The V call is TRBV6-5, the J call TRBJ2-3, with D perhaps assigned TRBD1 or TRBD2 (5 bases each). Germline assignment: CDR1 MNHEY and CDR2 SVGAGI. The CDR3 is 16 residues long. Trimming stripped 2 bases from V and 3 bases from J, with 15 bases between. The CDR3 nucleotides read TGTGCCAGCAGTTACGACGGCCGAGAGGGGACAGATACGCAGTATTTT. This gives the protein CASSYDGREGTDTQYF.

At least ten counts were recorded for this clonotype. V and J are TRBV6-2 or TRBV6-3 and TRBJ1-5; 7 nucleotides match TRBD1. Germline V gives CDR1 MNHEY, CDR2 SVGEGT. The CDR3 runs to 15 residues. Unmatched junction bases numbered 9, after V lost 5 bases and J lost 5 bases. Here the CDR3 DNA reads TGTGCCAGCAGTACCCGACAGGGTCAACATCAGCCCCAGCATTTT. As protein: CASSTRQGQHQPQHF.

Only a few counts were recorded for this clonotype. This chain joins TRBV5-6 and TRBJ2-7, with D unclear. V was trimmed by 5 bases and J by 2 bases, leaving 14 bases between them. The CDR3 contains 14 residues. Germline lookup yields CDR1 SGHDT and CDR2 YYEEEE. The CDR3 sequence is CASSPQSWPYEQYF. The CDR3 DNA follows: TGTGCCAGCAGTCCACAGTCCTGGCCCTACGAGCAGTACTTC.

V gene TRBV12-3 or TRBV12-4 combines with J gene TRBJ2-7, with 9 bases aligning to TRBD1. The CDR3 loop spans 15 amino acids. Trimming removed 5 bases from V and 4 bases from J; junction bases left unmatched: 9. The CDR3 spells CASSRTGTGIYEQYF. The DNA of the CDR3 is TGTGCCAGCAGTCGGACCGGGACAGGGATATACGAGCAGTACTTC.

The CDR3 DNA sequence: TGTGCCAGCAGCCCGGTGGGGAGCTCTGGAAACACCATATATTTT. This sequence encodes CASSPVGSSGNTIYF. The chain is built from TRBV7-9 and TRBJ1-3; D is ambiguous. This CDR3 region has 15 residues. CDR1 and CDR2 (germline): SEHNR, FQNEAQ (reference sequence). Trimming took 5 bases from V and 0 from J, leaving 11 bases between them.

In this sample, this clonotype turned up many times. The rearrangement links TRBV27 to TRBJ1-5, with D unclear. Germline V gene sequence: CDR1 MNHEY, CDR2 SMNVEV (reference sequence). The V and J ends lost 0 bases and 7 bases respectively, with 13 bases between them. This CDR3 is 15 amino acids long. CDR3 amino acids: CASSLSRHLSQPQHF. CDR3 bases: TGTGCCAGCAGTTTATCTCGGCATCTCAGCCAGCCCCAGCATTTT.

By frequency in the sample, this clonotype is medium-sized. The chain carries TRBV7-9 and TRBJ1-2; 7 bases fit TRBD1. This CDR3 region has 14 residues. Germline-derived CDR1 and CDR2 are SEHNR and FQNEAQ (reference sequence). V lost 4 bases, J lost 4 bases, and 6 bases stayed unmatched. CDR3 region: CASSSSGTVYGYTF. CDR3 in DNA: TGTGCCAGCAGCTCGTCCGGGACAGTCTATGGCTACACCTTC.

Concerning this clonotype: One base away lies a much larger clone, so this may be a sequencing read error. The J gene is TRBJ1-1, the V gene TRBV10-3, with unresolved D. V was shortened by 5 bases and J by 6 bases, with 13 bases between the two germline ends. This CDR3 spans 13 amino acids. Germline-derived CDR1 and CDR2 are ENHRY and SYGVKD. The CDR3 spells CAISYLVGAEAFF. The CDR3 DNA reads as TGTGCCATCAGTTACCTTGTGGGCGCTGAAGCTTTCTTT.

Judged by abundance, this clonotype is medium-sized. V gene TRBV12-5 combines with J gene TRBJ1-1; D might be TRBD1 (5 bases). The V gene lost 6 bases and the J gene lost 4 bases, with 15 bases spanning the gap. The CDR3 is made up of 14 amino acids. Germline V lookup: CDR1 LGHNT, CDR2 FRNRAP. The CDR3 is CASGFAGMGTEAFF. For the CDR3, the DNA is TGTGCTAGTGGCTTCGCAGGGATGGGCACTGAAGCTTTCTTT.